The 26 T cell receptor beta chains presented below share a single source sample, sequenced in a study of T-cell reconstitution after alpha-beta-depleted transplantation in children. Preparation of the TCRbeta library involved a method that used unique molecular identifiers. A single record per CDR3 protein comes from TCRdb applying MiXCR to the PCR reads. This sample carries some 600,000 distinct CDR3 sequences, 10% to 15% of them seen once, and the ten largest clones take around 2%. This material consisted of PBMCs, mostly from graft donor cells, taken 360 days after TCRalphabeta/CD19-depleted stem cell transplant. All receptors derive from a male patient under 18 who had a stem cell transplant for acute myeloid leukemia, so the T cells may come from the graft donor.

The chain is built from TRBV6-5 and TRBJ1-3; the D gene is possibly TRBD1 (6 bases). The germline V gene has CDR1 MNHEY and CDR2 SVGAGI. The length of the CDR3 is 15 residues. V was clipped by 2 bases and J by 4 bases, with 12 bases between them. DNA for the CDR3: TGTGCCAGCAGTTACGGGCAGGGGAAAGGAAACACCATATATTTT. Amino acids: CASSYGQGKGNTIYF.

The sample holds a few counts of this clonotype. V gene TRBV5-8 combines with J gene TRBJ2-6, with unresolved D. The V end lost 2 bases, the J end lost 2 bases, and 8 bases lay between the germline ends. CDR1 is SGHTS, CDR2 YDEGEE, per germline. This CDR3 has 15 amino acids. This CDR3 is CASSFYQAGANVLTF. The CDR3 region has the DNA TGTGCCAGCAGCTTCTATCAGGCTGGGGCCAACGTCCTGACTTTC.

This clonotype was detected a few times. V usage is TRBV5-1 and J usage is TRBJ1-1, with D unresolved. With 4 bases removed from V and 11 bases from J, the gap between germline ends came to 18 bases. Per germline, CDR1 SGHRS and CDR2 YFSETQ. CDR3 length: 13 amino acids. Written as DNA, the CDR3 is TGCGCCAGCAGCCCAGGCCAACCCCCGGCTGCTTTCTTT. Amino acid sequence: CASSPGQPPAAFF.

V usage is TRBV29-1 and J usage is TRBJ2-1, with 11 bases lining up with TRBD2. CDR3 length: 16 amino acids. Germline V gene sequence: CDR1 SQVTM, CDR2 ANQGSEA. After removal of 1 base from V and 8 bases from J, the junction contained 10 bases not matched to a gene. The CDR3 sequence is CSVEGLAGKSADEQFF. In DNA, the CDR3 is TGCAGCGTTGAAGGACTAGCGGGGAAGTCGGCGGATGAGCAGTTCTTC.

V and J are TRBV7-9 and TRBJ2-4; D is possibly TRBD2 (6 bases). Trimming cost V 5 bases and J 6 bases, with 14 bases left between them. CDR1 and CDR2 from the germline V gene are SEHNR and FQNEAQ (reference sequence). The length of the CDR3 is 14 residues. CDR3 coding DNA: TGTGCCAGCAGCGAGCGGACTACCCTAAACATTCAGTACTTC. This gives the protein CASSERTTLNIQYF.

The V gene is TRBV20-1, the J gene TRBJ2-3; TRBD2 might be the D (5 bases). CDR1 DFQATT and CDR2 SNEGSKA come from the germline V gene (reference sequence). The CDR3 runs 12 residues. CDR3 nucleotide sequence: TGCGGTGTGGAGGCGGCTGGTGGTACGCAGTATTTT. This translates into CGVEAAGGTQYF.

This chain links TRBV15 with TRBJ2-1; no reliable D call. Germline V gives CDR1 LNHNV, CDR2 YYDKDF (reference sequence). The CDR3 covers 14 residues. Trimming stripped 5 bases from V and 8 bases from J, with 16 bases between. The CDR3 here is CATSLDPFRDEQFF. The CDR3 nucleotides read TGTGCCACCAGCCTGGACCCGTTTAGGGATGAGCAGTTCTTC.

The genes are TRBV27 and TRBJ2-5, with a weak D call TRBD2 (6 bases). The CDR3 runs 15 residues. Per germline, CDR1 MNHEY and CDR2 SMNVEV (reference sequence). Trimming cost V 5 bases and J 0 bases, with 13 bases left between them. This chain's CDR3 is CASSDHRDYQETQYF. The CDR3 nucleotides read TGTGCCAGCAGTGACCACCGGGACTACCAAGAGACCCAGTACTTC.

The chain is built from TRBV29-1 and TRBJ2-7, with 8 nucleotides matching TRBD1. The CDR3 loop spans 14 amino acids. Germline V gene sequence: CDR1 SQVTM, CDR2 ANQGSEA. The trim removed 6 bases at V and 2 bases at J, leaving 9 bases unmatched. The CDR3 loop reads CSVPTGTGTYEQYF. In DNA form, the CDR3 reads TGCAGCGTCCCCACCGGGACAGGTACCTACGAGCAGTACTTC.

This clonotype has only a few counts. The chain uses TRBV19 and TRBJ1-2; weak D call: TRBD1 (6 bases). The CDR3 is 14 residues long. CDR1 LNHDA and CDR2 SQIVND come from the germline V gene (reference sequence). V dropped 10 bases and J dropped 1 base, with 16 bases sitting between them. CDR3 in DNA: TGTGCCACCCGGTGGGGGGCAATTAACTATGGCTACACCTTC. Its protein is CATRWGAINYGYTF. Drawing the rest from reference TRBV19 and TRBJ1-2, the complete variable domain is DGGITQSPKYLFRKEGQNVTLSCEQNLNHDAMYWYRQDPGQGLRLIYYSQIVNDFQKGDIAEGYSVSREKKESFPLTVTSAQKNPTAFYLCATRWGAINYGYTFGSGTRLTVV.

V is TRBV4-3 and J is TRBJ2-4, with TRBD2 matching over 9 bases. CDR3 size: 17 residues. The germline V gene has CDR1 LGHNA and CDR2 YSLEER. The V and J ends lost 4 bases and 2 bases, in that order; junction bases with no gene match: 9. CDR3 sequence reads: CASSLSGRSGTKNIQYF. CDR3 sequence (DNA): TGCGCCAGCAGCCTAAGCGGGAGGAGTGGGACCAAAAACATTCAGTACTTC.

The chain combines TRBV20-1 with TRBJ2-3, with D uncertain. This CDR3 has 14 residues. Germline V lookup: CDR1 DFQATT, CDR2 SNEGSKA (reference sequence). V was cut by 6 bases and J by 4 bases, with 17 bases left in between. The CDR3 sequence: CSAESGQIADTQYF. DNA of the CDR3: TGCAGTGCCGAATCGGGCCAAATCGCAGATACGCAGTATTTT.

This clonotype came up a few times. This chain uses TRBV6-5 with TRBJ2-1, with D unresolved. This CDR3 contains 12 residues. V was trimmed by 8 bases and J by 10 bases, leaving 15 bases between them. Germline CDR1 reads MNHEY; CDR2 reads SVGAGI. In nucleotides, the CDR3 is TGTGCCAGCTGGAGCGAACGTCAAGAGCAGTTCTTC. The encoded protein is CASWSERQEQFF.

This clonotype was detected only a few times. This rearrangement joins TRBV10-3 to TRBJ2-7; D is ambiguous. Trimming shortened V by 10 bases and J by 1 base, and 17 bases separated the two germline ends. CDR3 length equals 14 residues. Germline V gene data show CDR1 as ENHRY and CDR2 as SYGVKD. Here the CDR3 reads CATETTKTSYEQYF. The DNA for the CDR3 is TGTGCCACCGAAACTACTAAAACTTCCTACGAGCAGTACTTC.

This clonotype has a handful of counts. CDR3 sequence reads: CASSLVGTSGSYNEQFF. CDR3 DNA sequence: TGCGCCAGCAGCTTGGTGGGGACTAGTGGCTCCTACAATGAGCAGTTCTTC. The V gene is TRBV5-1, the J gene TRBJ2-1; 8 bases fit TRBD2. Germline trimming cut 0 bases from V and 0 bases from J; bases unmatched to any gene: 5. There are 17 residues in the CDR3. Germline lookup yields CDR1 SGHRS and CDR2 YFSETQ.

This clonotype was recorded at least ten times. The V gene is TRBV7-9, the J gene TRBJ2-1; no definite D call. CDR1 is SEHNR and CDR2 is FQNEAQ in the germline V gene (reference sequence). CDR3 length: 15 residues. V lost 8 bases and J lost 6, with 20 bases in between. This CDR3 reads CASYIFGRPTNEQFF. For the CDR3, the DNA is TGTGCCAGCTATATCTTCGGGCGGCCGACCAATGAGCAGTTCTTC.

This clonotype was seen a handful of times. V and J are TRBV20-1 and TRBJ2-7, with 11 bases lining up with TRBD2. Germline V gives CDR1 DFQATT, CDR2 SNEGSKA (reference sequence). V dropped 3 bases and J dropped 5; count of bases not matched to a gene: 9. The CDR3 has 15 residues. CDR3 sequence: CSASFASGRIDEQYF. Here the CDR3 DNA reads TGCAGTGCTAGTTTCGCTAGCGGGAGGATTGACGAGCAGTACTTC.

This clonotype showed up just a few times. The chain is built from TRBV12-3 or TRBV12-4 and TRBJ1-2; D possibly corresponds to TRBD1 (5 bases). This CDR3 comprises 13 residues. Trimming took off 3 bases at V and 4 bases at J, with 9 bases between the two ends. CDR3 in amino acids: CASSLGGFYGYTF. The CDR3 DNA reads TGTGCCAGCAGTTTGGGGGGATTCTATGGCTACACCTTC.

The table lists this clonotype with a few counts. The gene calls are TRBV7-3 and TRBJ2-1; D is unresolved. CDR1 is SGHTA and CDR2 is FQGTGA in the germline V gene. Trimming left V 5 bases short and J 6 bases short, with 20 bases between. The CDR3 totals 16 residues. DNA for the CDR3: TGTGCCAGCAGCCGAAACTTAGGGCCCTCACCCAATGAGCAGTTCTTC. It translates to CASSRNLGPSPNEQFF.

This clonotype was detected ten times or more. This rearrangement joins TRBV29-1 to TRBJ2-3; D is unclear. CDR1 SQVTM and CDR2 ANQGSEA come from the germline V gene. This CDR3 contains 13 residues. Trimming left V 2 bases short and J 3 bases short, with 9 bases between. Written as DNA, the CDR3 is TGCAGCGTTGAAAGGCCCGCAACAGATACGCAGTATTTT. The encoded protein is CSVERPATDTQYF.

The CDR3 region is CASSFVRRAHDEQFF. CDR3 bases: TGTGCCAGCAGCTTTGTTCGTAGGGCGCATGATGAGCAGTTCTTC. The rearrangement uses TRBV7-9 and TRBJ2-1; D gene uncertain. Germline-derived CDR1 and CDR2 are SEHNR and FQNEAQ (reference sequence). The CDR3 totals 15 residues. Trimming stripped 3 bases from V and 8 bases from J, with 17 bases between.

This clonotype was counted only a few times. The V and J genes are TRBV6-1 and TRBJ2-2; D uncertain. V gave up 6 bases and J gave up 5 bases, with 19 bases separating them. This CDR3 is built from 16 residues. Germline lookup yields CDR1 MNHNS and CDR2 SASEGT. The CDR3 loop is CASSQTHLERTGELFF. The CDR3 DNA follows: TGTGCCAGCAGCCAGACCCACCTGGAGAGAACCGGGGAGCTGTTTTTT.

This clonotype was seen a handful of times. The chain couples TRBV28 to TRBJ2-3; possible D gene TRBD2, 5 bases. The V end lost 3 bases, the J end lost 6 bases, and 13 bases lay between the germline ends. The CDR3 has 14 amino acids. CDR1 is MDHEN, CDR2 SYDVKM, per germline. This CDR3 is CASSLPGTGDTQYF. In nucleotides, the CDR3 is TGTGCCAGCAGTTTGCCGGGAACCGGGGATACGCAGTATTTT.

The V call is TRBV6-1, the J call TRBJ1-4; D gene ambiguous. CDR1 is MNHNS, CDR2 SASEGT, per germline. The V gene lost 5 bases and the J gene lost 6 bases, with 13 bases spanning the gap. The CDR3 contains 14 residues. In DNA, the CDR3 is TGTGCCAGCAGTCTGAGGTTGAGGGATGAAAAACTGTTTTTT. Its translation: CASSLRLRDEKLFF.

This clonotype was counted ten times or more. The chain carries TRBV7-9 and TRBJ2-7, with TRBD2 identical over 12 bases. Trimming took 6 bases from V and 3 from J; bases not matched to a gene: 6. CDR1 and CDR2 (germline): SEHNR, FQNEAQ (reference sequence). This CDR3 spans 15 amino acids. The chain's CDR3 is CASRRGLAGHYEQYF. The CDR3 DNA sequence: TGTGCCAGCAGACGGGGACTAGCGGGTCACTACGAGCAGTACTTC.

The V and J genes are TRBV20-1 and TRBJ2-7, with 7 nucleotides matching TRBD2. The CDR3 has 17 residues. Looked up from germline, CDR1 is DFQATT and CDR2 is SNEGSKA (reference sequence). V lost 5 bases and J lost 2; bases outside the gene matches: 18. The CDR3 loop reads CSAPPPGGSGPTYEQYF. In DNA form, the CDR3 reads TGCAGTGCTCCTCCACCGGGGGGTAGCGGCCCTACCTACGAGCAGTACTTC.